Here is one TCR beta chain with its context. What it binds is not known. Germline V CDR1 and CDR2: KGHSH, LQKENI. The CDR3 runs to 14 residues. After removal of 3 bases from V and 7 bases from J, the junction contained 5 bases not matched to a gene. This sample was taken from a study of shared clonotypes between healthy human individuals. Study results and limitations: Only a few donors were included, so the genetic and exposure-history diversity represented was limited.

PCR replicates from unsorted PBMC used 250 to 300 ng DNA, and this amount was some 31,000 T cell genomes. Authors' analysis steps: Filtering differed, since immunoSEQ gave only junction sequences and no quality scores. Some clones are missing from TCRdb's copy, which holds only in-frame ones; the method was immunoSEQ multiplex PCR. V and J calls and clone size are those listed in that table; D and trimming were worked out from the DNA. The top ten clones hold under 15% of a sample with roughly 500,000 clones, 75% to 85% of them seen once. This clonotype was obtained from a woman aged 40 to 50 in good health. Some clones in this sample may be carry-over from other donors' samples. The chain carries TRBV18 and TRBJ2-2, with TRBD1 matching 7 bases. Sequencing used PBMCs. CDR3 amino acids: CASSPGTAVGELFF. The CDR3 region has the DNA TGTGCCAGCTCACCCGGGACAGCGGTCGGGGAGCTGTTTTTT. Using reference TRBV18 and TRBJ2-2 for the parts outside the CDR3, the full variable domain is NAGVMQNPRHLVRRRGQEARLRCSPMKGHSHVYWYRQLPEEGLKFMVYLQKENIIDESGMPKERFSAEFPKEGPSILRIQQVVRGDSAAYFCASSPGTAVGELFFGEGSRLTVL.